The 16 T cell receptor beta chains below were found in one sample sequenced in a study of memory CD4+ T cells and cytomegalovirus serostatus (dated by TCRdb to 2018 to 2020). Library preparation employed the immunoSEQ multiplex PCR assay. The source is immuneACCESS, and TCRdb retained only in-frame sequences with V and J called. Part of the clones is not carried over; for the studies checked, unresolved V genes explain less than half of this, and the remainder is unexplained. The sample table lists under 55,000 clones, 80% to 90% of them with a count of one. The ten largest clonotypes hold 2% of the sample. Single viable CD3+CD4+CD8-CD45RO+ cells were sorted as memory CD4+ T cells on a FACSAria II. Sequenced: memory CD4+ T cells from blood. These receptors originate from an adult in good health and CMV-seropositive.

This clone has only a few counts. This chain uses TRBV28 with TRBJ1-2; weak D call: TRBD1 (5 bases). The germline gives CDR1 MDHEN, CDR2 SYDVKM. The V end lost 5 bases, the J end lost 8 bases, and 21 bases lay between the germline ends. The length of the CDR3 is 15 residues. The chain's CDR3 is CASSRRGEGLSGYTF. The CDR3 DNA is TGTGCCAGCAGTCGCCGGGGGGAGGGGCTTTCGGGCTACACCTTC.

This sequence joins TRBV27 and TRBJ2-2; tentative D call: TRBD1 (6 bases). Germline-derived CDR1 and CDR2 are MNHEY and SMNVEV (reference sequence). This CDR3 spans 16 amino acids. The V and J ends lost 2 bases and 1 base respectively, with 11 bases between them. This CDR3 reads CASSLVGTQNTGELFF. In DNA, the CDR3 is TGTGCCAGCAGTTTAGTCGGGACACAGAACACCGGGGAGCTGTTTTTT.

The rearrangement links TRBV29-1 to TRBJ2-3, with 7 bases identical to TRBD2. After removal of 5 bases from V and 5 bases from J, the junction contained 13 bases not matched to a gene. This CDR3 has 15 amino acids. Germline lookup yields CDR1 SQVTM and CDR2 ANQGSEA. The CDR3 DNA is TGCAGCGTTCCCCCCAAGAAGCGGGATTTAGATACGCAGTATTTT. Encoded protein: CSVPPKKRDLDTQYF.

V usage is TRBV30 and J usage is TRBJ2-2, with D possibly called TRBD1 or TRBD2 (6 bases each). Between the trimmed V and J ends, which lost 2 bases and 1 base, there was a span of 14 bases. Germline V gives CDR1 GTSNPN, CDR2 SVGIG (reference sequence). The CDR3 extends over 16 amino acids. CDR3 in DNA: TGTGCCTGGAGTAGAGGGGGGCGAAGGAACACCGGGGAGCTGTTTTTT. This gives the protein CAWSRGGRRNTGELFF.

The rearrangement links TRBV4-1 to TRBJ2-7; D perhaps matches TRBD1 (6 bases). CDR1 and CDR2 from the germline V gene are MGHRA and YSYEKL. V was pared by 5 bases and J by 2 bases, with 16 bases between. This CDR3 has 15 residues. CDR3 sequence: CASSFGQSSTYEQYF. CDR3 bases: TGCGCCAGCAGCTTCGGACAGTCGAGTACCTACGAGCAGTACTTC.

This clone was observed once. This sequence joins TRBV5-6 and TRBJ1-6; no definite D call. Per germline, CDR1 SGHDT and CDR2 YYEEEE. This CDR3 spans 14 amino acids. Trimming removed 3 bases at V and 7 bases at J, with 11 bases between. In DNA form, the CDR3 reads TGTGCCAGCAGCTCCCCCTCGCCGAATTCACCCCTCCACTTT. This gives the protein CASSSPSPNSPLHF.

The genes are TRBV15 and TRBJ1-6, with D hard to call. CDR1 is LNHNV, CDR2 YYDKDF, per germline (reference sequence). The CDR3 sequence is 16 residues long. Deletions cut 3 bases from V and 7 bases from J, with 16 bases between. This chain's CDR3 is CATSSFRFTENSPLHF. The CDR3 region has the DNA TGTGCCACCAGCAGTTTCAGATTTACAGAAAATTCACCCCTCCACTTT.

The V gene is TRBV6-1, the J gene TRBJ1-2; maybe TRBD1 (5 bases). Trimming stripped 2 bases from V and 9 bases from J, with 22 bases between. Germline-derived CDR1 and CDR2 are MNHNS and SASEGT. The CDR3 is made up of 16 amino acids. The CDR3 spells CASSEPAQAGTDRYTF. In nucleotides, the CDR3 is TGTGCCAGCAGTGAACCCGCGCAGGCCGGGACCGACCGCTACACCTTC.

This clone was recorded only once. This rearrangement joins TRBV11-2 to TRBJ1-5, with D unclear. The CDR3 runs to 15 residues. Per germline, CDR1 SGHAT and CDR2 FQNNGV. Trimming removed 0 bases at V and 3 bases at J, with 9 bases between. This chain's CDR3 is CASSLDANPNQPQHF. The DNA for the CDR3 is TGTGCCAGCAGCTTAGATGCGAATCCCAATCAGCCCCAGCATTTT.

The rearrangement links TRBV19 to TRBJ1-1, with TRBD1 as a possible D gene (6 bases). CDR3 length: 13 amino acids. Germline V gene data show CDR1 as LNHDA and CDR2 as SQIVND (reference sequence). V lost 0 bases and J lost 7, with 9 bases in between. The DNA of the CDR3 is TGTGCCAGTAGTATAGACAGGGGAGGTGAAGCTTTCTTT. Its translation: CASSIDRGGEAFF.

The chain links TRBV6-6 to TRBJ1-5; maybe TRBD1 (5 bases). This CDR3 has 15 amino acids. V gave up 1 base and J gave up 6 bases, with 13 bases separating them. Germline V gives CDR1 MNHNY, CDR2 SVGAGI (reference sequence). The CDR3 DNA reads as TGTGCCAGCAGTTACTGGGGGGGGGTCGGTCAGCCCCAGCATTTT. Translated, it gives CASSYWGGVGQPQHF.

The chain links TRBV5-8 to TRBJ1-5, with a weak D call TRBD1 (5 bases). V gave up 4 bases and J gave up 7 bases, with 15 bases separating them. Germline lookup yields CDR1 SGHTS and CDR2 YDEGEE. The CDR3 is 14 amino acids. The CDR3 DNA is TGTGCCAGCAGCCCCTGGAGAAGGGGACAGCCCCAGCATTTT. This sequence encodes CASSPWRRGQPQHF. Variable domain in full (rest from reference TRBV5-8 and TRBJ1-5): EAGVTQSPTHLIKTRGQQATLRCSPISGHTSVYWYQQALGLGLQFLLWYDEGEERNRGNFPPRFSGRQFPNYSSELNVNALELEDSALYLCASSPWRRGQPQHFGDGTRLSIL.

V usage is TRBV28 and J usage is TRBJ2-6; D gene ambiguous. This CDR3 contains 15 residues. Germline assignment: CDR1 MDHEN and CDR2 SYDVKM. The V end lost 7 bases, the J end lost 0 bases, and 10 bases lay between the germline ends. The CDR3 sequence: CASKGGDSGANVLTF. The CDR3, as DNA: TGTGCCAGCAAGGGTGGGGACTCTGGGGCCAACGTCCTGACTTTC.

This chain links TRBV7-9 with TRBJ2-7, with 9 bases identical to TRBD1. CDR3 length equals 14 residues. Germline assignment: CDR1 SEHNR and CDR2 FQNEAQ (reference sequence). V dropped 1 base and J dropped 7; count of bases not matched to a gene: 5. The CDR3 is CASSLGQGGPEQYF. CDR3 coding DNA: TGTGCCAGCAGCTTAGGACAGGGGGGACCGGAGCAGTACTTC.

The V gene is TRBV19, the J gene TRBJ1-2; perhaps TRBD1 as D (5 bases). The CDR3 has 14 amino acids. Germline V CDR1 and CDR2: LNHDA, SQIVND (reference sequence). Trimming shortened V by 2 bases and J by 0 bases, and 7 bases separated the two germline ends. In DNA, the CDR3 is TGTGCCAGTAGTATAAAGGGGTCTAACTATGGCTACACCTTC. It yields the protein CASSIKGSNYGYTF.

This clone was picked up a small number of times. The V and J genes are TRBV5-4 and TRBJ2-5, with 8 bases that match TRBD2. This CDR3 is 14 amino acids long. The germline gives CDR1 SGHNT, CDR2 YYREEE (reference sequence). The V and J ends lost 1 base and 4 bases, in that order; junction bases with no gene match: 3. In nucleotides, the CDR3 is TGTGCCAGCAGCTTGTGGCTAGCGGGAGAGACCCAGTACTTC. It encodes CASSLWLAGETQYF. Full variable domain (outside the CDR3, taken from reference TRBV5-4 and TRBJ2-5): ETGVTQSPTHLIKTRGQQVTLRCSSQSGHNTVSWYQQALGQGPQFIFQYYREEENGRGNFPPRFSGLQFPNYSSELNVNALELDDSALYLCASSLWLAGETQYFGPGTRLLVL.